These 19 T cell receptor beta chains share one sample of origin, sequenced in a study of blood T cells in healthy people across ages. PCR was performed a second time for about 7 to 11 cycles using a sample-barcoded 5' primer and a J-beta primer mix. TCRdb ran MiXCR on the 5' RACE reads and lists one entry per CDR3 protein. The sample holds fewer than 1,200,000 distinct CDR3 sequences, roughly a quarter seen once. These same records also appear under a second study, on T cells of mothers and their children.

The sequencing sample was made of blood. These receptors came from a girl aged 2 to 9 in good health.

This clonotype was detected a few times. The CDR3: CASSQGPGSRDEQYF. DNA for the CDR3: TGCGCCAGCAGCCAAGGGCCCGGGAGTAGGGACGAGCAGTACTTC. The chain links TRBV4-1 to TRBJ2-1; TRBD2 might be the D (6 bases). The DNA end lines up better with TRBJ2-7; the J call may be wrong. Per germline, CDR1 MGHRA and CDR2 YSYEKL. This CDR3 is built from 15 residues.

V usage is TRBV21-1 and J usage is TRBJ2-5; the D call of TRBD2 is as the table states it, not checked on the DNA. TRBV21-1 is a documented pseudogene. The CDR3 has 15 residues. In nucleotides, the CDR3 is TGTGCCAGCAACATATCCGGGACTACCCAAGAGACCCAGTACTTC. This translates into CASNISGTTQETQYF.

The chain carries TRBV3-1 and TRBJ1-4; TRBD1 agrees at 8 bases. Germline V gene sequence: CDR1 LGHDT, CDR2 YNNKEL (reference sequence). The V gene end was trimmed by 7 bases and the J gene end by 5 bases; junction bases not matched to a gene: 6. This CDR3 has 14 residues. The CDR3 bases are TGTGCCAGCACCCTTAGGACAGGGAATGAAAAACTGTTTTTT. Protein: CASTLRTGNEKLFF.

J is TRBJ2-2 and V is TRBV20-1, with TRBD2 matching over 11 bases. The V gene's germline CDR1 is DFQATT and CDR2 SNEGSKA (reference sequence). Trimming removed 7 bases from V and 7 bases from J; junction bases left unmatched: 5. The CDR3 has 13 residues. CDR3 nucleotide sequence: TGCAGTGTAGCGGGAGGGCCGTACGGGGAGCTGTTTTTT. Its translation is CSVAGGPYGELFF.

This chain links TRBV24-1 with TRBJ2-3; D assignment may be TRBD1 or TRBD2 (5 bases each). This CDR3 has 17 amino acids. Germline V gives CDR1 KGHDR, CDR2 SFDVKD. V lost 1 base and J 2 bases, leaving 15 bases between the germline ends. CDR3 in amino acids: CATSDLSLGTYTDTQYF. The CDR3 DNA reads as TGTGCCACCAGTGATTTATCTTTAGGGACGTACACAGATACGCAGTATTTT.

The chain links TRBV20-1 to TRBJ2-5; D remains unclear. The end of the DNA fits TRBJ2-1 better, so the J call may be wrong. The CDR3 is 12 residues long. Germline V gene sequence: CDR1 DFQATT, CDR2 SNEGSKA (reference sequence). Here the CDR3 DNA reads TGCAGTGCTAGATCTCAATACAATGAGCAGTTCTTC. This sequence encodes CSARSQYNEQFF.

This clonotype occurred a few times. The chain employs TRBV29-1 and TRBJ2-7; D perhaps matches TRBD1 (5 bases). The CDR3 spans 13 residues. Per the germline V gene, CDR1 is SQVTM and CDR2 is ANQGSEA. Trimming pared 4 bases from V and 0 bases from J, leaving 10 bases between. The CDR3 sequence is CSVAQASSYEQYF. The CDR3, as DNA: TGCAGCGTTGCACAGGCAAGCTCCTACGAGCAGTACTTC.

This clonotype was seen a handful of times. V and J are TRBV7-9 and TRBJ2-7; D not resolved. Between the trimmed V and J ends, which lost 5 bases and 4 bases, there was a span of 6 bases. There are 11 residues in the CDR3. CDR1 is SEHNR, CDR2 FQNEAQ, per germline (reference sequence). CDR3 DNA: TGTGCCAGCAGCCATAGATACGAGCAGTACTTC. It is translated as CASSHRYEQYF.

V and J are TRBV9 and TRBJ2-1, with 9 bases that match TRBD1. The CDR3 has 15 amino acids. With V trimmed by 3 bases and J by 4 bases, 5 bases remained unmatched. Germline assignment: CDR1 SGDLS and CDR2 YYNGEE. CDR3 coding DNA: TGTGCCAGCAGCGGGGGACAGGGAATATACAATGAGCAGTTCTTC. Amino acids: CASSGGQGIYNEQFF.

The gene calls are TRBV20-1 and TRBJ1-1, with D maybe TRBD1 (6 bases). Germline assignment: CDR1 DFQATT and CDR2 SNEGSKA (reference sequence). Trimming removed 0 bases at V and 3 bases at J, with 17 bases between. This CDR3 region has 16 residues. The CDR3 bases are TGCAGTGCTAGAGAAGGGGGTTCGGAGGTGGACACTGAAGCTTTCTTT. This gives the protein CSAREGGSEVDTEAFF.

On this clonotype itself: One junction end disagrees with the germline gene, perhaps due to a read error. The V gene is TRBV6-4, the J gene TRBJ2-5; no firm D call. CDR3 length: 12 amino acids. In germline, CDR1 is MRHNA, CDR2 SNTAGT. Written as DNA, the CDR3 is TGTGCCGGCAGTGACTCACACGTGCGCCAGTACTTC. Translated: CAGSDSHVRQYF.

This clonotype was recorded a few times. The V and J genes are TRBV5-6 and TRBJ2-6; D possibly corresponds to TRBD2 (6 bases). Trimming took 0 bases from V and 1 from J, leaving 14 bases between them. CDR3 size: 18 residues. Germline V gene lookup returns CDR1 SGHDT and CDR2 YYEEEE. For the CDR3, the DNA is TGTGCCAGCAGCTTGGGGGGCAGGGAGGTTTCTGGGGCCAACGTCCTGACTTTC. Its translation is CASSLGGREVSGANVLTF.

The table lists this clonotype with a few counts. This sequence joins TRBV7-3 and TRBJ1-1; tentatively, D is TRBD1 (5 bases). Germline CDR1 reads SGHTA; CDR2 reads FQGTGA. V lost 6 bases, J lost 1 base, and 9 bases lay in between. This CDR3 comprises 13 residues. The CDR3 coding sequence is TGTGCCAGCAGTAAAGGGGCGAACACTGAAGCTTTCTTT. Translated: CASSKGANTEAFF. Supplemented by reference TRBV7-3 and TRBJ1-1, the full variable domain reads GAGVSQTPSNKVTEKGKYVELRCDPISGHTALYWYRQSLGQGPEFLIYFQGTGAADDSGLPNDRFFAVRPEGSVSTLKIQRTERGDSAVYLCASSKGANTEAFFGQGTRLTVV.

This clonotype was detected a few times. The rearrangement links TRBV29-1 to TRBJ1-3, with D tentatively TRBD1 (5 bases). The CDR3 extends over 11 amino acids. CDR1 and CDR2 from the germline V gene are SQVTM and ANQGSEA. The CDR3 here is CGGRDGNTIYF. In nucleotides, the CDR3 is TGCGGGGGTAGGGATGGAAACACCATATATTTT.

The CDR3 nucleotides are TGCGCCAGCAGCTCGGGTGGGTATGGCGGCCGTAGCTCCTACGAGCAGTACTTC. It codes for CASSSGGYGGRSSYEQYF. The chain carries TRBV5-1 and TRBJ2-7; D uncertain. The CDR3 runs to 18 residues. Germline V gives CDR1 SGHRS, CDR2 YFSETQ. Between the trimmed V and J ends, which lost 3 bases and 0 bases, there was a span of 22 bases.

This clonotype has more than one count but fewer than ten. CDR3 sequence: CSAREDGGGGPIGETQYF. CDR3 in DNA: TGCAGTGCTAGAGAAGACGGAGGGGGAGGACCTATCGGAGAGACCCAGTACTTC. The V and J genes are TRBV20-1 and TRBJ2-1; possibly TRBD1 or TRBD2 for D (6 bases each). The J call could be wrong; TRBJ2-5 is a better fit for the DNA end. The length of the CDR3 is 18 residues. Germline V gene data show CDR1 as DFQATT and CDR2 as SNEGSKA (reference sequence).

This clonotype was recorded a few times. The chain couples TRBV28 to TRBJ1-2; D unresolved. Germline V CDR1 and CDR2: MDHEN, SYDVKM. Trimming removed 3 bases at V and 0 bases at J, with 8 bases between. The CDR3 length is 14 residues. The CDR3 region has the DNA TGTGCCAGCAGTTTGACGGCTACTAACTATGGCTACACCTTC. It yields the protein CASSLTATNYGYTF.

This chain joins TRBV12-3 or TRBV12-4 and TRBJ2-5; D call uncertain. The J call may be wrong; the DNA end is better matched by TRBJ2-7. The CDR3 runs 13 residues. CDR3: CASSADPPYEQYF. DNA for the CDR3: TGTGCCAGCAGTGCAGACCCTCCCTACGAGCAGTACTTC.

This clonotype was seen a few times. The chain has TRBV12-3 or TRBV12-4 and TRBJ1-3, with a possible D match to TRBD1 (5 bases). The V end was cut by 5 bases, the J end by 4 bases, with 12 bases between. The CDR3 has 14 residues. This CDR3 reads CASSKWGTGNTIYF. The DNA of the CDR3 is TGTGCCAGCAGTAAATGGGGCACGGGAAACACCATATATTTT.